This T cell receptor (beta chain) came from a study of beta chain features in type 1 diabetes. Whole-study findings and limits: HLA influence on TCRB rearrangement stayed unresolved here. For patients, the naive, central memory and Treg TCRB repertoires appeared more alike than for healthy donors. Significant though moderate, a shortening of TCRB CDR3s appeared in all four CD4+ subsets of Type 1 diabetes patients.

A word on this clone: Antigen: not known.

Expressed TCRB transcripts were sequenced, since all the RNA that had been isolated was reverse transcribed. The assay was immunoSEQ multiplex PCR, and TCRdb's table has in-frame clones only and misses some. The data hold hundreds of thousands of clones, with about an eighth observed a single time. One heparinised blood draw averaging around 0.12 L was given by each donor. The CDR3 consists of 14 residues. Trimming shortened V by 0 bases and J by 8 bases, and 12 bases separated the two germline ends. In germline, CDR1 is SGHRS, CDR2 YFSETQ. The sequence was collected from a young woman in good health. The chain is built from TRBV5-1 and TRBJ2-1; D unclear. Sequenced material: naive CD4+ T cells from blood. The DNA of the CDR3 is TGCGCCAGCAGCTTGGCCCCTGGGCCCCATGAGCAGTTCTTC. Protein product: CASSLAPGPHEQFF.